The 32 T cell receptor beta chains in this list originate from one sample, sequenced in a study of shared clonotypes between healthy human individuals. Assay used: immunoSEQ multiplex PCR; TCRdb lists only in-frame clones, some missing. The sample lists some 2,500,000 clones; 85% to 95% were seen once. The sample consisted of naive CD4+ T cells from PBMCs. This sample's subset: CD45RA+ positively selected. All receptors derive from a man aged 18 to 30 in good health. Some clones in this sample may be carry-over from other donors' samples.

In the case of this clone: Additional DNA sequences in this sample encode the identical CDR3. The CDR3 nucleotides are TGTGCCAGCACCCTACGGGGTGAGCAGTACTTC. This encodes CASTLRGEQYF. This rearrangement joins TRBV28 to TRBJ2-7; D perhaps matches TRBD2 (5 bases). Germline values: CDR1 MDHEN, CDR2 SYDVKM. The CDR3 is made up of 11 amino acids. V was pared by 7 bases and J by 7 bases, with 11 bases between.

Regarding this clone: The sample carries other DNA sequences with the same CDR3. This chain joins TRBV7-2 and TRBJ2-3; D not resolved. V dropped 4 bases and J dropped 6 bases, with 8 bases sitting between them. This CDR3 has 12 amino acids. The V gene's germline CDR1 is SGHTA and CDR2 FQGNSA. CDR3 sequence reads: CASSSGRDTQYF. CDR3 nucleotides: TGTGCCAGCAGCTCCGGTAGGGATACGCAGTATTTT. Variable domain in full (rest from reference TRBV7-2 and TRBJ2-3): GAGVSQSPSNKVTEKGKDVELRCDPISGHTALYWYRQSLGQGLEFLIYFQGNSAPDKSGLPSDRFSAERTGGSVSTLTIQRTQQEDSAVYLCASSSGRDTQYFGPGTRLTVL.

J is TRBJ1-2 and V is TRBV5-6; D unresolved. V dropped 4 bases and J dropped 8 bases, with 9 bases sitting between them. CDR1 is SGHDT, CDR2 YYEEEE, per germline. The CDR3 runs to 11 residues. The DNA of the CDR3 is TGTGCCAGCAGCGCTCTCGGAGGCTACACCTTC. It specifies CASSALGGYTF.

The chain uses TRBV5-6 and TRBJ2-7, with D tentatively TRBD1 or TRBD2 (6 bases each). Trimming pared 2 bases from V and 8 bases from J, leaving 20 bases between. The CDR3 sequence is 15 residues long. The V gene's germline CDR1 is SGHDT and CDR2 YYEEEE. The CDR3 nucleotides read TGTGCCAGCAGCTTATTCACAGTTTGGGGGGCACAGCAGTACTTC. Protein sequence: CASSLFTVWGAQQYF.

The chain recombines TRBV25-1 with TRBJ1-6; 7 bases are shared with TRBD1. There are 15 residues in the CDR3. CDR1 MGHDK and CDR2 SYGVNS come from the germline V gene. The ends lost 1 base at V and 9 bases at J; junction bases unmatched: 6. This chain's CDR3 is CASSESGGWSSPLHF. The CDR3 region has the DNA TGTGCCAGCAGTGAATCAGGGGGGTGGAGTTCACCCCTCCACTTT.

As DNA, the CDR3 is TGTGCCAGCAGCTTGGATCGACCGCTCGGAAACACCATATATTTT. Residues: CASSLDRPLGNTIYF. This chain joins TRBV5-8 and TRBJ1-3; no definite D call. CDR3 size: 15 residues. The V end lost 0 bases, the J end lost 4 bases, and 11 bases lay between the germline ends. The germline gives CDR1 SGHTS, CDR2 YDEGEE.

Turning to this clone: The identical CDR3 is also encoded by other nucleotide sequences in the sample. The chain employs TRBV18 and TRBJ1-5; 9 bases are a match to TRBD1. Germline assignment: CDR1 KGHSH and CDR2 LQKENI. This CDR3 is 16 amino acids long. J gave up 4 bases and V 3 bases, and 7 bases lay outside the gene matches. In nucleotides, the CDR3 is TGTGCCAGCTCACCTCTGGGGACAGGGAGTAATCAGCCCCAGCATTTT. It yields the protein CASSPLGTGSNQPQHF.

The chain recombines TRBV29-1 with TRBJ1-1; no reliable D call. V was clipped by 4 bases and J by 0 bases, with 15 bases between them. Germline-derived CDR1 and CDR2 are SQVTM and ANQGSEA. CDR3 size: 15 residues. The CDR3 sequence is CSVVSQKWMNTEAFF. CDR3 sequence (DNA): TGCAGCGTTGTGAGCCAAAAGTGGATGAACACTGAAGCTTTCTTT.

The V and J genes are TRBV28 and TRBJ2-1, with a tentative D call TRBD2 (5 bases). V lost 7 bases and J lost 8, with 12 bases in between. The CDR3 has 12 amino acids. Germline CDR1 reads MDHEN; CDR2 reads SYDVKM. The CDR3 here is CASKREGHEQFF. The DNA of the CDR3 is TGTGCCAGCAAGCGAGAGGGCCATGAGCAGTTCTTC.

The gene calls are TRBV6-5 and TRBJ2-2; D may correspond to TRBD1 or TRBD2 (5 bases each). The length of the CDR3 is 12 residues. The germline CDR1 and CDR2 sequences are MNHEY and SVGAGI. V dropped 11 bases and J dropped 3 bases, with 10 bases sitting between them. The CDR3 sequence: CACQGDTGELFF. Written as DNA, the CDR3 is TGTGCCTGCCAGGGAGACACCGGGGAGCTGTTTTTT.

The chain links TRBV27 to TRBJ1-4, with a tentative D call TRBD1 (5 bases). The CDR3 contains 14 residues. The germline CDR1 and CDR2 sequences are MNHEY and SMNVEV (reference sequence). The ends were cut back, 2 bases at V and 10 bases at J, with 14 bases in the middle. The CDR3 DNA reads TGTGCCAGCAGTTTAGTTTTGGGGGTCGGAAAACTGTTTTTT. This codes for CASSLVLGVGKLFF.

The J gene is TRBJ1-5, the V gene TRBV7-2; no firm D call. The CDR3 consists of 14 residues. Per the germline V gene, CDR1 is SGHTA and CDR2 is FQGNSA. V was shortened by 4 bases and J by 7 bases, with 14 bases between the two germline ends. CDR3 residues: CASSSPDIGQPQHF. The CDR3 DNA reads TGTGCCAGCAGCTCCCCTGACATAGGCCAGCCCCAGCATTTT.

This clone was recorded only once. The chain combines TRBV7-3 with TRBJ2-1, with 14 positions matching TRBD2. The CDR3 length is 17 residues. Germline V gene sequence: CDR1 SGHTA, CDR2 FQGTGA. V lost 1 base, J lost 5 bases, and 4 bases stayed unmatched. This CDR3 reads CASSLKGGLAGDNEQFF. DNA for the CDR3: TGTGCCAGCAGCTTAAAAGGGGGACTAGCGGGAGACAATGAGCAGTTCTTC. Combining the CDR3 with reference TRBV7-3 and TRBJ2-1 gives the whole variable domain GAGVSQTPSNKVTEKGKYVELRCDPISGHTALYWYRQSLGQGPEFLIYFQGTGAADDSGLPNDRFFAVRPEGSVSTLKIQRTERGDSAVYLCASSLKGGLAGDNEQFFGPGTRLTVL.

This chain uses TRBV5-8 with TRBJ2-5; the D is unclear. Germline V lookup: CDR1 SGHTS, CDR2 YDEGEE. CDR3 size: 13 residues. V gave up 0 bases and J gave up 1 base, with 4 bases separating them. The CDR3 DNA is TGTGCCAGCAGCTTGGGTCTCCAAGAGACCCAGTACTTC. Protein sequence: CASSLGLQETQYF.

The V call is TRBV7-9, the J call TRBJ2-5; D is possibly TRBD1 (6 bases). The CDR3 length is 14 residues. Trimming removed 10 bases at V and 3 bases at J, with 18 bases between. The germline V gene has CDR1 SEHNR and CDR2 FQNEAQ (reference sequence). The CDR3 spells CATSLDSFKETQYF. CDR3 nucleotides: TGTGCCACCTCGCTGGACAGTTTTAAAGAGACCCAGTACTTC.

The V call is TRBV18, the J call TRBJ2-5; D is ambiguous. Trimming removed 11 bases at V and 3 bases at J, with 16 bases between. This CDR3 contains 13 residues. CDR1 and CDR2 (germline): KGHSH, LQKENI. CDR3 amino acids: CAGAGTIEETQYF. CDR3 nucleotide sequence: TGTGCCGGCGCCGGTACTATAGAAGAGACCCAGTACTTC.

The chain recombines TRBV28 with TRBJ1-1, with D tentatively TRBD1 (5 bases). CDR1 and CDR2 (germline): MDHEN, SYDVKM. The CDR3 length is 14 residues. V lost 5 bases, J lost 1 base, and 11 bases lay in between. CDR3 sequence: CASSARGGNTEAFF. Here the CDR3 DNA reads TGTGCCAGCAGTGCCCGGGGGGGGAACACTGAAGCTTTCTTT.

This sequence joins TRBV7-9 and TRBJ2-1; 7 bases are a match to TRBD2. Per the germline V gene, CDR1 is SEHNR and CDR2 is FQNEAQ (reference sequence). This CDR3 spans 16 amino acids. V was pared by 7 bases and J by 4 bases, with 13 bases of the junction left unmatched. CDR3: CASTLMGGGPYNEQFF. CDR3 bases: TGTGCCAGCACCCTCATGGGGGGAGGGCCTTACAATGAGCAGTTCTTC.

This clone was seen once. The chain recombines TRBV28 with TRBJ2-3, with 11 bases matching TRBD2. Trimming took 9 bases from V and 4 from J; bases not matched to a gene: 3. The CDR3 totals 13 residues. CDR1 and CDR2 (germline): MDHEN, SYDVKM. CDR3 sequence (DNA): TGTGCCAGTACTAGCGGGAGTGCAGATACGCAGTATTTT. This gives the protein CASTSGSADTQYF.

The V gene is TRBV4-2, the J gene TRBJ2-1; D uncertain. Trimming took off 0 bases at V and 5 bases at J, with 14 bases between the two ends. This CDR3 has 16 amino acids. Germline lookup yields CDR1 LGHNA and CDR2 YNFKEQ. The CDR3 reads CASSQDLPRWDNEQFF. CDR3 sequence (DNA): TGTGCCAGCAGCCAAGATCTACCCAGGTGGGACAATGAGCAGTTCTTC.

This chain joins TRBV7-2 and TRBJ1-1, with no clear D. The V gene lost 2 bases and the J gene lost 0 bases, with 4 bases spanning the gap. Per germline, CDR1 SGHTA and CDR2 FQGNSA. CDR3 length: 13 amino acids. The CDR3 sequence: CASSLPLNTEAFF. The CDR3 DNA reads TGTGCCAGCAGCTTACCCTTGAACACTGAAGCTTTCTTT.

The V and J genes are TRBV19 and TRBJ2-1, with 7 positions matching TRBD2. Germline lookup yields CDR1 LNHDA and CDR2 SQIVND (reference sequence). Trimming at V came to 3 bases and at J to 9 bases, leaving 8 bases not matched to a gene. The CDR3 runs 14 residues. In DNA, the CDR3 is TGTGCCAGTAGTATTCAGAGACTAGCCGGTGAGCAGTTCTTC. As protein: CASSIQRLAGEQFF.

V usage is TRBV20-1 and J usage is TRBJ2-5; 7 bases are a match to TRBD1. This CDR3 region has 10 residues. Germline trimming cut 5 bases from V and 9 bases from J; bases unmatched to any gene: 3. The germline gives CDR1 DFQATT, CDR2 SNEGSKA (reference sequence). The CDR3 sequence is CSAGQGAQYF. CDR3 in DNA: TGCAGTGCTGGCCAGGGGGCCCAGTACTTC.

This chain joins TRBV4-1 and TRBJ2-7; D is uncertain. This CDR3 comprises 15 residues. Germline V gene sequence: CDR1 MGHRA, CDR2 YSYEKL. The V and J ends lost 3 bases and 2 bases respectively, with 14 bases between them. In DNA, the CDR3 is TGCGCCAGCAGCCAGTTCGGGCAGGCGGCCTACGAGCAGTACTTC. Amino acid sequence: CASSQFGQAAYEQYF.

About this clone itself: Different DNA sequences within this sample yield the same CDR3. This chain connects TRBV18 to TRBJ2-1; 14 bases match TRBD2. From germline, CDR1 is KGHSH and CDR2 LQKENI. V was clipped by 3 bases and J by 8 bases; unmatched bases: 3. The CDR3 is made up of 15 amino acids. CDR3 loop: CASSPRLAGGDEQFF. The CDR3 DNA reads TGTGCCAGCTCACCTAGACTAGCGGGAGGGGATGAGCAGTTCTTC.

This sequence joins TRBV7-3 and TRBJ2-1, with D possibly being TRBD2 (5 bases). V shed 5 bases and J shed 5 bases, with 13 bases lying between them. CDR3 length equals 14 residues. Germline CDR1 is SGHTA and CDR2 is FQGTGA. The CDR3 spells CASSPRAIHNEQFF. The CDR3 bases are TGTGCCAGCAGCCCGCGGGCTATTCACAATGAGCAGTTCTTC.

A note on this clone: Within the sample, other DNA sequences also encode this same CDR3. V usage is TRBV2 and J usage is TRBJ1-2; D uncertain. V dropped 5 bases and J dropped 2 bases, with 6 bases sitting between them. Germline-derived CDR1 and CDR2 are SNHLY and FYNNEI. This CDR3 region has 12 residues. CDR3 amino acids: CASSRENYGYTF. In nucleotides, the CDR3 is TGTGCCAGCAGTCGCGAAAACTATGGCTACACCTTC.

This clone was seen only a few times. The same CDR3 also results from other DNA sequences found in this sample. The chain combines TRBV2 with TRBJ2-2; D not certain. The CDR3 is made up of 12 amino acids. Germline V gene sequence: CDR1 SNHLY, CDR2 FYNNEI. The ends were cut back, 3 bases at V and 3 bases at J, with 2 bases in the middle. CDR3 nucleotide sequence: TGTGCCAGCAGTGATGACACCGGGGAGCTGTTTTTT. Protein product: CASSDDTGELFF.

V usage is TRBV30 and J usage is TRBJ2-5, with D possibly matching TRBD1 (6 bases). The CDR3 loop spans 14 amino acids. The V end was cut by 4 bases, the J end by 2 bases, with 14 bases between. The germline CDR1 and CDR2 sequences are GTSNPN and SVGIG (reference sequence). For the CDR3, the DNA is TGTGCCTGGACTAAAGACAGGACACAAGAGACCCAGTACTTC. Amino acids: CAWTKDRTQETQYF.

CDR3 bases: TGTGCCAGCAGCTTTCTAGGTGGCAGCTACGAGCAGTACTTC. It encodes CASSFLGGSYEQYF. The chain couples TRBV7-2 to TRBJ2-7; D is unresolved. The CDR3 is 14 residues long. CDR1 and CDR2 from the germline V gene are SGHTA and FQGNSA. V was shortened by 3 bases and J by 3 bases, with 12 bases between the two germline ends.

This chain connects TRBV28 to TRBJ1-1; D possibly corresponds to TRBD1 (6 bases). CDR3 length equals 15 residues. Germline lookup yields CDR1 MDHEN and CDR2 SYDVKM. Trimming shortened V by 7 bases and J by 1 base, and 16 bases separated the two germline ends. CDR3 loop: CASTPSRGGNTEAFF. The CDR3 region has the DNA TGTGCCAGCACCCCTTCTAGGGGGGGGAACACTGAAGCTTTCTTT.

This sequence joins TRBV5-6 and TRBJ2-7; TRBD1 matches at 9 bases. Looked up from germline, CDR1 is SGHDT and CDR2 is YYEEEE. V was pared by 2 bases and J by 5 bases, with 8 bases of the junction left unmatched. The CDR3 length is 15 residues. The CDR3 loop is CASSLAGTGTHEQYF. CDR3 coding DNA: TGTGCCAGCAGCTTAGCCGGGACAGGGACCCACGAGCAGTACTTC.